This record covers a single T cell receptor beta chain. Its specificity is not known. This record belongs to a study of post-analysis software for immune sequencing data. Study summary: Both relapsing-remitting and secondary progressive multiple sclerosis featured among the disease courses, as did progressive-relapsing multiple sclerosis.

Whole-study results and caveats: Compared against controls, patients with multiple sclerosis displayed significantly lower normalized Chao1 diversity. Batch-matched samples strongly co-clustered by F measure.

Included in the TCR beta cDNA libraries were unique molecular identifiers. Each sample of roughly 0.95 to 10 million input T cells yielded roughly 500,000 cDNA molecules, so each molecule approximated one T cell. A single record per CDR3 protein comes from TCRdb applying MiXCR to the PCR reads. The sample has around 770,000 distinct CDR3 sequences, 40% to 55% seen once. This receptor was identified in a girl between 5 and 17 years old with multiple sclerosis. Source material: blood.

The CDR3 DNA is TGTGCCAGCAGACCGGGACAGCGGAGGTATGAGCAGTACTTC. As protein: CASRPGQRRYEQYF. The V call is TRBV2, the J call TRBJ2-1, with TRBD1 matching 7 bases. The better agreement between TRBJ2-7 and the DNA end casts doubt on the J call. CDR1 is SNHLY, CDR2 FYNNEI, per germline. The CDR3 runs to 14 residues.